A single sample is the source of the 14 T cell receptor beta chains below, sequenced in a study of long-term antiretroviral therapy in people with HIV. It was version v3.0 of the immunoSEQ assay that was run at survey level. Using immunoSEQ multiplex PCR, the repertoire was profiled, and TCRdb retains in-frame clones only, with some absent. Counted here are under 30,000 clones, nearly 85% occurring once; the ten biggest clones make up around 10%. Sequenced material: unsorted PBMCs, taken 0.8 years before starting antiretroviral therapy. All receptors come from a man between 18 and 35 years old with HIV.

The rearrangement joins TRBV11-2 to TRBJ2-7; D unclear. The CDR3 is 14 residues long. Between the trimmed V and J ends, which lost 1 base and 3 bases, there was a span of 10 bases. Germline values: CDR1 SGHAT, CDR2 FQNNGV. The DNA of the CDR3 is TGTGCCAGCAGCTTAGCCCCTACCAACTACGAGCAGTACTTC. It specifies CASSLAPTNYEQYF.

The chain is built from TRBV27 and TRBJ2-3; 7 nucleotides match TRBD2. The trim removed 0 bases at V and 2 bases at J, leaving 2 bases unmatched. Germline V CDR1 and CDR2: MNHEY, SMNVEV (reference sequence). The CDR3 is made up of 15 amino acids. Here the CDR3 DNA reads TGTGCCAGCAGTTTATCGGGGGGGGTCACAGATACGCAGTATTTT. Its protein product is CASSLSGGVTDTQYF.

This chain links TRBV4-2 with TRBJ1-5; no definite D call. CDR1 LGHNA and CDR2 YNFKEQ come from the germline V gene. Trimming pared 1 base from V and 3 bases from J, leaving 16 bases between. The CDR3 contains 17 residues. CDR3 in DNA: TGTGCCAGCAGCCAAGGTCAGGAAGAGGAGGACAATCAGCCCCAGCATTTT. This gives the protein CASSQGQEEEDNQPQHF.

J is TRBJ1-5 and V is TRBV2; 7 bases align to TRBD1. This CDR3 has 15 amino acids. Germline V gene lookup returns CDR1 SNHLY and CDR2 FYNNEI. With V trimmed by 5 bases and J by 8 bases, 12 bases remained unmatched. The CDR3 is CASSPDRVRSEPQHF. The CDR3 DNA is TGTGCCAGCAGTCCAGACAGGGTGAGAAGTGAGCCCCAGCATTTT.

V gene TRBV5-1 combines with J gene TRBJ2-7; D could derive from TRBD1 or TRBD2 (5 bases each). Trimming took off 3 bases at V and 2 bases at J, with 12 bases between the two ends. The CDR3 extends over 14 amino acids. In germline, CDR1 is SGHRS, CDR2 YFSETQ. CDR3 nucleotides: TGCGCCAGCAGCTCGGGACCGACAGCCTACGAGCAGTACTTC. This encodes CASSSGPTAYEQYF. Full variable domain (outside the CDR3, taken from reference TRBV5-1 and TRBJ2-7): KAGVTQTPRYLIKTRGQQVTLSCSPISGHRSVSWYQQTPGQGLQFLFEYFSETQRNKGNFPGRFSGRQFSNSRSEMNVSTLELGDSALYLCASSSGPTAYEQYFGPGTRLTVT.

This chain uses TRBV27 with TRBJ2-2; 8 bases are shared with TRBD1. After removal of 4 bases from V and 7 bases from J, the junction contained 2 bases not matched to a gene. Per germline, CDR1 MNHEY and CDR2 SMNVEV (reference sequence). This CDR3 has 13 residues. The CDR3 protein is CASSWTGFGELFF. The DNA of the CDR3 is TGTGCCAGCAGTTGGACAGGGTTCGGGGAGCTGTTTTTT.

The V gene is TRBV9, the J gene TRBJ2-7; D is possibly TRBD1 (5 bases). This CDR3 has 14 residues. Germline lookup yields CDR1 SGDLS and CDR2 YYNGEE. Trimming took off 4 bases at V and 4 bases at J, with 15 bases between the two ends. The CDR3 coding sequence is TGTGCCAGCAGCCCCGGACATAAAGGGTACGAGCAGTACTTC. Its protein product is CASSPGHKGYEQYF.

The chain uses TRBV2 and TRBJ1-6; 12 bases align to TRBD1. V lost 5 bases and J lost 7; bases outside the gene matches: 6. There are 16 residues in the CDR3. Per the germline V gene, CDR1 is SNHLY and CDR2 is FYNNEI. As DNA, the CDR3 is TGTGCCAGCAGTCCCAGGGGGACAGGGGGCAATTCACCCCTCCACTTT. Residues: CASSPRGTGGNSPLHF.

The rearrangement uses TRBV29-1 and TRBJ1-1, with unresolved D. Germline CDR1 SQVTM, CDR2 ANQGSEA. CDR3 length: 13 residues. V was cut by 0 bases and J by 4 bases, with 9 bases left in between. DNA of the CDR3: TGCAGCGTTGAAGACACGGGCCGCACTGAAGCTTTCTTT. Translating it yields CSVEDTGRTEAFF.

The chain links TRBV6-1 to TRBJ1-2; 9 bases fit TRBD1. Germline V gene sequence: CDR1 MNHNS, CDR2 SASEGT. CDR3 length: 14 amino acids. The V segment lost 3 bases and the J segment 5 bases; nucleotides outside the gene matches: 4. The CDR3 DNA follows: TGTGCCAGCAGTGACCGGGACAGGGAGTATGGCTACACCTTC. Encoded protein: CASSDRDREYGYTF.

The V call is TRBV10-3, the J call TRBJ2-7; the match to TRBD1 covers 10 bases. CDR3 size: 19 residues. The germline V gene has CDR1 ENHRY and CDR2 SYGVKD. V was clipped by 3 bases and J by 6 bases; unmatched bases: 20. Written as DNA, the CDR3 is TGTGCCATCAGTGATTATAATCGTGGGGAGGGACAGGGGCAATCCGAGCAGTACTTC. This sequence encodes CAISDYNRGEGQGQSEQYF.

The chain couples TRBV6-1 to TRBJ2-7; the D gene is possibly TRBD1 (5 bases). CDR1 MNHNS and CDR2 SASEGT come from the germline V gene. Trimming took 0 bases from V and 4 from J, leaving 16 bases between them. The CDR3 is made up of 16 amino acids. The CDR3 is CASSEARAGYSYEQYF. The CDR3 DNA is TGTGCCAGCAGTGAAGCTCGTGCAGGGTATTCTTACGAGCAGTACTTC.

CDR3 loop: CASSEGGRGLDYEQYF. CDR3 sequence (DNA): TGCGCCAGCAGTGAAGGTGGCAGGGGGCTTGACTACGAGCAGTACTTC. The genes are TRBV10-2 and TRBJ2-7; TRBD1 matches 8 bases. The ends lost 3 bases at V and 3 bases at J; junction bases unmatched: 10. Germline loops: CDR1 WSHSY, CDR2 SAAADI. The CDR3 is 16 residues long.

The V gene is TRBV27, the J gene TRBJ2-2; no definite D call. The length of the CDR3 is 17 residues. V shed 0 bases and J shed 2 bases, with 13 bases lying between them. The V gene's germline CDR1 is MNHEY and CDR2 SMNVEV (reference sequence). The DNA of the CDR3 is TGTGCCAGCAGTTTATCTCGTTCGGCAGTCAACACCGGGGAGCTGTTTTTT. Translated, it gives CASSLSRSAVNTGELFF.